The subject of this entry is one T cell receptor beta chain. The antigen this receptor binds is unknown. No much larger clone exists at a distance of one base, and base qualities are not known. The data originate from a study of OX40 agonist ivuxolimab in advanced cancers. With regard to the full study: Ivuxolimab was a fully human IgG2 agonistic monoclonal antibody targeting the costimulatory receptor OX40 (CD134). The dose-escalation cohort was roughly 83% male with a mean age of approximately 60 years, ranging from about 23 to 85. Partial responses occurred in three dose-escalation patients: two with cutaneous melanoma and one with hepatocellular carcinoma. Intravenous ivuxolimab was administered to patients every 2 weeks at six dose levels: 0.01, 0.1, 0.3, 1.5, 3 and 10 mg/kg. The point of sequencing TCRbeta in the periphery was to test whether ivuxolimab changed TCR sequence diversity and drove clonal T-cell expansion. Among the approximately 50 dose-escalation patients, some 20 had hepatocellular carcinoma, 15 or so melanoma, 9 renal cell carcinoma and 9 head and neck cancer. The paper describes the monotherapy dose-escalation part (N = 52 patients) of the phase I trial of ivuxolimab. Prior anti-PD-1, anti-PD-L1 or anti-CTLA-4 therapy was permitted, and 30% to 45% of dose-escalation patients had received checkpoint inhibitors. Beyond this particular receptor, the publication reports: At doses from 0.1 to 3.0 mg/kg, clonal expansion was seen in both CD4+ and CD8+ blood T cells between baseline and week 6. After ivuxolimab, more expanded clones were found on average in CD8+ T cells than in CD4+ T cells. Which antigens the clonally expanded peripheral T cells were specific for was not determined. Low levels of normalized T-cell clonal expansion were also seen in some nonresponding patients. In the 0.1-3.0 mg/kg groups, partial responders were among the patients with the lowest normalized peripheral clonal expansion, particularly in CD8+ T cells.

The trial excluded patients who had a history of autoimmune disease or who were on systemic immunosuppression. Peripheral blood for TCR sequencing was drawn from every dose cohort at baseline, at cycle 4 day 1 and at cycle 7 day 1. The samples were drawn from a first-in-human, open-label, multicenter phase I dose-escalation trial of ivuxolimab. The trial enrolled adults with locally advanced or metastatic head and neck squamous cell, hepatocellular, melanoma or renal cell carcinoma. Before TCR sequencing, CD4+ and CD8+ T cells were separately sorted from peripheral blood. For sequencing of the TCRbeta CDR3 region, genomic DNA was extracted from the sorted cells. The immunoSEQ Assay was used for sequencing of TCRbeta CDR3 regions. TCRdb took this table from immuneACCESS and kept in-frame rearrangements with V and J called. Such tables lack part of the clones; where checked against another copy, unresolved V genes explain under half of the gap, and the rest is unexplained. Here the sample has tens of thousands of clones; less than 85% occur a single time. Around 4.2% of the sample rests with the top ten.

Trimmed from V: 3 bases; trimmed from J: 4 bases; junction bases lacking a gene match: 5. The CDR3, from cysteine to phenylalanine, totals 14 residues. The read is trimmed to its CDR3 DNA, 42 bases read in frame from base 1. The germline V gene (reference sequence) yields LNHDA for CDR1 and SQIVND for CDR2. The source is an adult with an advanced solid tumor such as melanoma, head and neck, liver or kidney cancer. The rearrangement combines TRBV19 with TRBJ2-7; 8 nucleotides in the junction match TRBD2. The sample was CD4+ or CD8+ T cells sorted from blood, taken in a trial of the OX40 agonist ivuxolimab. The nucleotides read TGTGCCAGTAGTATCCCCGGGGGGGGATACGAGCAGTACTTC. Its protein reads: CASSIPGGGYEQYF. With the rest looked up from the reference TRBV19 and TRBJ2-7 genes rather than sequenced, the full variable domain is DGGITQSPKYLFRKEGQNVTLSCEQNLNHDAMYWYRQDPGQGLRLIYYSQIVNDFQKGDIAEGYSVSREKKESFPLTVTSAQKNPTAFYLCASSIPGGGYEQYFGPGTRLTVT.